This T cell receptor (beta chain) stems from a study of shared clonotypes between healthy human individuals. As for the study in general: CD8 memory received one plate per donor, CD8 naive two, CD4 memory three and CD4 naive three.

Findings and caveats of the study: What naive subsets generally showed was a larger estimated richness than memory subsets showed. Clonotypes shared by all four sorted-subset donors had higher generation probabilities than non-shared clonotypes.

This clone was seen just once. Its antigen is still unknown. The CDR3 spans 15 residues. Germline V lookup: CDR1 LNHDA, CDR2 SQIVND (reference sequence). Trimming pared 5 bases from V and 6 bases from J, leaving 17 bases between. The repertoire was sequenced with immunoSEQ multiplex PCR; TCRdb's copy has only in-frame clones and lacks some. This table has around 1.5 million clones, approximately 98% appearing once. J is TRBJ2-1 and V is TRBV19; D ambiguous. Sample: naive CD4+ T cells sorted from blood. Sample subset: CD45RA+ positively selected. This receptor was identified in a young man in good health. The CDR3 spells CASSLSPPQRNEQFF. CDR3 coding DNA: TGTGCCAGTAGTTTAAGCCCGCCCCAGCGCAATGAGCAGTTCTTC.